The 18 T cell receptor beta chains below all came from one sample that was sequenced in a study of spatial heterogeneity in lung cancer. Study-wide points: Counts of expanded intratumoral alpha and beta TCRs tracked tumor mutation counts.

No cognate antigen is known for these TCRs. As for time point: sample taken at primary tumor resection. TCRdb re-called the 5' RACE reads with MiXCR, one entry per CDR3 protein. The sample includes 20,000 to 30,000 distinct CDR3 sequences, approximately 9% of them seen just once. The sequenced sample was lung tumor tissue, obtained at surgery. Receptors were obtained from a male donor with early-stage non-small cell lung cancer.

The V and J genes are TRBV5-1 and TRBJ2-7; 10 nucleotides agree with TRBD1. CDR1 is SGHRS and CDR2 is YFSETQ in the germline V gene. The CDR3 covers 15 residues. V shed 4 bases, J shed 5 bases, and the junction held 9 bases outside the gene matches. The chain's CDR3 is CASSPGWDRGHEQYF. The CDR3 DNA sequence: TGCGCCAGCAGCCCCGGATGGGACAGGGGCCACGAGCAGTACTTC.

This clonotype was seen repeatedly, ten times or more. The rearrangement joins TRBV28 to TRBJ2-5; TRBD2 aligns across 9 bases. The CDR3 loop spans 17 amino acids. Per germline, CDR1 MDHEN and CDR2 SYDVKM. The V gene end was trimmed by 4 bases and the J gene end by 1 base; junction bases not matched to a gene: 10. The CDR3 nucleotides read TGTGCCAGCAGTTCCCATGCAGCGGGAGGAACCCAAGAGACCCAGTACTTC. This gives the protein CASSSHAAGGTQETQYF.

The table lists this clonotype with a few counts. The DNA for the CDR3 is TGTGCCAGCAGCTTAGTGGAAGGGACAGGGAACGTTTTCTTC. Translated: CASSLVEGTGNVFF. The chain joins TRBV7-2 to TRBJ2-1; 9 nucleotides match TRBD1. Trimming removed 1 base from V and 16 bases from J; junction bases left unmatched: 11. Germline CDR1 reads SGHTA; CDR2 reads FQGNSA. This CDR3 comprises 14 residues.

This chain links TRBV3-1 with TRBJ2-3, with TRBD2 matching over 10 bases. Germline V gives CDR1 LGHDT, CDR2 YNNKEL (reference sequence). With 4 bases clipped from V and 0 bases from J, the junction kept 1 base outside the gene matches. This CDR3 is built from 15 residues. CDR3 sequence reads: CASSPTSGSTDTQYF. Written as DNA, the CDR3 is TGTGCCAGCAGCCCGACTAGCGGGAGCACAGATACGCAGTATTTT.

This clonotype was seen repeatedly, ten times or more. For the CDR3, the DNA is TGTGCCAGCAGTCCCAGCAGGGGGCATTATGGCTACACCTTC. Translating gives CASSPSRGHYGYTF. The V call is TRBV7-2, the J call TRBJ1-2; TRBD1 matches 8 bases. This CDR3 contains 14 residues. J lost 5 bases, V lost 6 bases, and 8 bases had no gene match. Germline V gene data show CDR1 as SGHTA and CDR2 as FQGNSA. Full variable domain (outside the CDR3, taken from reference TRBV7-2 and TRBJ1-2): GAGVSQSPSNKVTEKGKDVELRCDPISGHTALYWYRQSLGQGLEFLIYFQGNSAPDKSGLPSDRFSAERTGGSVSTLTIQRTQQEDSAVYLCASSPSRGHYGYTFGSGTRLTVV.

This clonotype has at least ten counts. This chain joins TRBV7-2 and TRBJ1-3; no clear D. The CDR3 consists of 12 residues. V was pared by 2 bases and J by 4 bases, with 3 bases between. Germline CDR1 is SGHTA and CDR2 is FQGNSA. The chain's CDR3 is CASSLLGNTIYF. CDR3 bases: TGTGCCAGCAGCTTACTGGGAAACACCATATATTTT.

In its sample, this clonotype ranks as medium-sized. The genes are TRBV3-1 and TRBJ1-1; 11 nucleotides agree with TRBD1. Germline-derived CDR1 and CDR2 are LGHDT and YNNKEL (reference sequence). J gave up 6 bases and V 4 bases, and 10 bases lay outside the gene matches. The CDR3 consists of 16 residues. CDR3 nucleotides: TGTGCCAGCAGCCCACCCGGGACAGGGGGTTTGGCTGAAGCTTTCTTT. It yields the protein CASSPPGTGGLAEAFF.

This clonotype was picked up many times. The chain is built from TRBV7-9 and TRBJ2-1; D possibly corresponds to TRBD1 (6 bases). Germline V gene lookup returns CDR1 SEHNR and CDR2 FQNEAQ (reference sequence). The CDR3 is 13 residues long. Trimming pared 6 bases from V and 11 bases from J, leaving 17 bases between. CDR3 nucleotides: TGTGCCAGCAGTTCTCAGATTCAGGGGAAGCAGTTCTTC. Translated, it gives CASSSQIQGKQFF.

This clonotype was seen a handful of times. The gene calls are TRBV7-9 and TRBJ2-3, with no clear D. CDR1 is SEHNR and CDR2 is FQNEAQ in the germline V gene (reference sequence). The germline V and J ends were trimmed by 5 bases and 3 bases, with 6 bases remaining between them. The CDR3 consists of 12 residues. The CDR3 loop is CASSPDTDTQYF. For the CDR3, the DNA is TGTGCCAGCAGCCCGGATACAGATACGCAGTATTTT.

This clonotype has just a few counts. The gene calls are TRBV10-3 and TRBJ2-5; 7 bases map to TRBD1. This CDR3 comprises 14 residues. V dropped 4 bases and J dropped 3; count of bases not matched to a gene: 5. Germline V gene lookup returns CDR1 ENHRY and CDR2 SYGVKD. This CDR3 is CAISASTGEETQYF. CDR3 bases: TGTGCCATCAGTGCCAGTACAGGGGAAGAGACCCAGTACTTC.

This clonotype was seen a few times. This chain's CDR3 is CSARDPIVQRGYNEQFF. The CDR3 nucleotides are TGCAGTGCTAGAGATCCTATAGTGCAGAGGGGGTACAATGAGCAGTTCTTC. This chain connects TRBV20-1 to TRBJ2-1, with D perhaps TRBD1 (6 bases). Trimming removed 0 bases at V and 4 bases at J, with 19 bases between. Germline CDR1 is DFQATT and CDR2 is SNEGSKA (reference sequence). The CDR3 runs to 17 residues.

The sample holds many counts of this clonotype. The chain links TRBV6-5 to TRBJ2-2; TRBD2 matches at 7 bases. Germline trimming cut 5 bases from V and 6 bases from J; bases unmatched to any gene: 15. Per the germline V gene, CDR1 is MNHEY and CDR2 is SVGAGI. CDR3 length: 17 amino acids. In nucleotides, the CDR3 is TGTGCCAGCAGTCCACCCCCGGGGAGGGTTGGTTCCGGGGAGCTGTTTTTT. Its protein is CASSPPPGRVGSGELFF.

This clonotype was found many times. In DNA, the CDR3 is TGTGCCATAGGACAGGGCAGTCAAGAGACCCAGTACTTC. Protein: CAIGQGSQETQYF. This chain joins TRBV10-3 and TRBJ2-5, with 8 bases matching TRBD1. The CDR3 extends over 13 amino acids. The germline gives CDR1 ENHRY, CDR2 SYGVKD. Trimming removed 9 bases from V and 2 bases from J; junction bases left unmatched: 5.

This clonotype was counted between two and nine times. This chain links TRBV4-1 with TRBJ2-1, with D maybe TRBD1 (6 bases). The germline V gene has CDR1 MGHRA and CDR2 YSYEKL. Trimming cost V 0 bases and J 8 bases, with 17 bases left between them. The length of the CDR3 is 16 residues. The CDR3 protein is CASSQEGTQGRYEQFF. DNA for the CDR3: TGCGCCAGCAGCCAAGAAGGAACACAGGGTCGGTATGAGCAGTTCTTC.

This clonotype was seen repeatedly, ten times or more. V gene TRBV6-5 combines with J gene TRBJ1-1; D is undetermined. The germline V and J ends were trimmed by 3 bases and 5 bases, with 13 bases remaining between them. Germline loops: CDR1 MNHEY, CDR2 SVGAGI. The CDR3 totals 14 residues. The CDR3 DNA reads TGTGCCAGCAGTTATGGAGGACTGGGAACTGAAGCTTTCTTT. Protein sequence: CASSYGGLGTEAFF.

This clonotype has just a few counts. The genes are TRBV3-1 and TRBJ2-2; the D gene is possibly TRBD2 (6 bases). This CDR3 region has 14 residues. The germline V gene has CDR1 LGHDT and CDR2 YNNKEL (reference sequence). V lost 4 bases, J lost 2 bases, and 8 bases lay in between. The DNA of the CDR3 is TGTGCCAGCAGCCGTAGCGGTAACACCGGGGAGCTGTTTTTT. This sequence encodes CASSRSGNTGELFF. The variable domain in full, completed from reference TRBV3-1 and TRBJ2-2, reads DTAVSQTPKYLVTQMGNDKSIKCEQNLGHDTMYWYKQDSKKFLKIMFSYNNKELIINETVPNRFSPKSPDKAHLNLHINSLELGDSAVYFCASSRSGNTGELFFGEGSRLTVL.

This clonotype was recorded many times. The chain recombines TRBV28 with TRBJ2-7, with D possibly matching TRBD2 (6 bases). The V gene's germline CDR1 is MDHEN and CDR2 SYDVKM. This CDR3 has 14 amino acids. Trimming shortened V by 5 bases and J by 4 bases, and 15 bases separated the two germline ends. The CDR3 nucleotides read TGTGCCAGCAGTGCCCCGGGGGTTTTATACGAGCAGTACTTC. Translation: CASSAPGVLYEQYF. Full variable domain (outside the CDR3, taken from reference TRBV28 and TRBJ2-7): DVKVTQSSRYLVKRTGEKVFLECVQDMDHENMFWYRQDPGLGLRLIYFSYDVKMKEKGDIPEGYSVSREKKERFSLILESASTNQTSMYLCASSAPGVLYEQYFGPGTRLTVT.

This clonotype was detected many times. CDR3 sequence: CSVERGYEQYF. The CDR3 bases are TGCAGCGTTGAACGGGGGTACGAGCAGTACTTC. V usage is TRBV29-1 and J usage is TRBJ2-7; D might be TRBD2 (6 bases). The germline V gene encodes CDR1 SQVTM and CDR2 ANQGSEA. The CDR3 contains 11 residues. Trimming pared 2 bases from V and 4 bases from J, leaving 6 bases between.